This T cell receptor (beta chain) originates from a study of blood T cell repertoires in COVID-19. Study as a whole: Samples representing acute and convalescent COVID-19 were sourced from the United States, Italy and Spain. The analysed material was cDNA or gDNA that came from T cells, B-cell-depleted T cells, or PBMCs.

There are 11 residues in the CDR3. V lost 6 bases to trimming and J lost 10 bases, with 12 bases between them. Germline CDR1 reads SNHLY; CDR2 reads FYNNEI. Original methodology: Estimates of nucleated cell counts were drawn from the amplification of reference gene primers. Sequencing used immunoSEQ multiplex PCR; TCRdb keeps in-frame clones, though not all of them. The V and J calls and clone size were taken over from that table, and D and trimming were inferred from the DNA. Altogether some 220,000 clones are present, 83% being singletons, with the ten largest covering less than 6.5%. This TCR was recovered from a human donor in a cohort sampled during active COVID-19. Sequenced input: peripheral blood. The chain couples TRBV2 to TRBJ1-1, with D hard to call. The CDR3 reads CASRVTSGAFF. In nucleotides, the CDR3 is TGTGCCAGCAGGGTTACATCGGGAGCTTTCTTT.